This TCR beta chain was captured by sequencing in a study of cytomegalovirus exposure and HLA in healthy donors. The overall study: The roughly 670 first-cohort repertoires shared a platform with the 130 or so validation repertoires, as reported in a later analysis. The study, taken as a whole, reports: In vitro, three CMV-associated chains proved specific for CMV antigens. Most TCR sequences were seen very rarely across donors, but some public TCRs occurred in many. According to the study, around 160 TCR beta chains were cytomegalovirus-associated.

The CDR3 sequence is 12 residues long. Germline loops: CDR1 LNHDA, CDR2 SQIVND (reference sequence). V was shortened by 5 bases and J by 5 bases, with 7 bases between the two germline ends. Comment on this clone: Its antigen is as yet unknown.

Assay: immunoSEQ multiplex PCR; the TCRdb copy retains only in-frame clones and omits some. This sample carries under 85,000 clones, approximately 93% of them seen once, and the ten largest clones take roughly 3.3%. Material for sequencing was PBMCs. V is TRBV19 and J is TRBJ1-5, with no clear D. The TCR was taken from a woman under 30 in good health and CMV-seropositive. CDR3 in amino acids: CASSYRDQPQHF. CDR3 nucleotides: TGTGCCAGTAGTTATCGAGATCAGCCCCAGCATTTT.